This note documents a single TCR beta chain sequence. Its antigen is undetermined. The sample originates from a study of cytomegalovirus exposure and HLA in healthy donors. Amplification used 60 Vbeta primers and 13 Jbeta primers. Some clones are missing from TCRdb's copy, which holds only in-frame ones; the method was immunoSEQ multiplex PCR. The table includes over 90,000 clones, 70% to 80% detected once. Study-level results: Analyses of presence and absence presupposed an approximately uniform sequencing depth across donors. Information on immune exposure was restricted to one variable (CMV serostatus).

As for the donors, each was a healthy bone marrow donor. The receptor's source is a woman between 55 and 75 years old in good health and CMV-seropositive. The specimen was PBMCs.

The DNA for the CDR3 is TGTGCCAGCAGCTTGGAGCCGGGGGAGCTGTTTTTT. This sequence encodes CASSLEPGELFF. The chain recombines TRBV5-4 with TRBJ2-2; D not resolved. V was trimmed by 0 bases and J by 8 bases, leaving 5 bases between them. This CDR3 comprises 12 residues. Germline V gives CDR1 SGHNT, CDR2 YYREEE (reference sequence).